The 25 T cell receptor beta chains in this list originate from one sample, sequenced in a study of T cells of healthy individuals (dated by TCRdb to 2016 to 2019). To prepare the library, 5' RACE was applied. Sequencing relied on an Illumina MiSeq. In TCRdb, the public reads were trimmed at Q25 with fastp and aligned with MiXCR, with productive beta chains retained. Each CDR3 protein appears once, grouped with its most common genes and DNA. The sample yields roughly 76,000 distinct CDR3 sequences; approximately 5.4% were counted once. The ten largest account for 7.5% to 8% of the sample. The receptors were sampled from a female donor in good health.

This clonotype was counted ten times or more. This sequence joins TRBV28 and TRBJ2-5; possibly TRBD1 for D (6 bases). CDR1 and CDR2 (germline): MDHEN, SYDVKM. Trimming took 6 bases from V and 1 from J, leaving 21 bases between them. The length of the CDR3 is 17 residues. The CDR3 here is CASRESRLRTVQETQYF. The DNA of the CDR3 is TGTGCCAGCAGAGAAAGTCGGCTTCGGACAGTCCAAGAGACCCAGTACTTC. The variable domain in full, with the rest retrieved from reference TRBV28 and TRBJ2-5, is DVKVTQSSRYLVKRTGEKVFLECVQDMDHENMFWYRQDPGLGLRLIYFSYDVKMKEKGDIPEGYSVSREKKERFSLILESASTNQTSMYLCASRESRLRTVQETQYFGPGTRLLVL.

At least ten counts were recorded for this clonotype. V and J are TRBV5-1 and TRBJ2-7; TRBD1 is a possible D gene (6 bases). Germline V lookup: CDR1 SGHRS, CDR2 YFSETQ. Trimming pared 0 bases from V and 0 bases from J, leaving 7 bases between. There are 14 residues in the CDR3. The CDR3: CASSLEDSSYEQYF. The CDR3, as DNA: TGCGCCAGCAGCTTGGAGGACAGCTCCTACGAGCAGTACTTC.

In regard to this clonotype: This may come from a read error, since a much larger clone is one base off. J is TRBJ2-3 and V is TRBV6-5; TRBD1 or TRBD2 may be the D gene (6 bases each). Trimming pared 5 bases from V and 4 bases from J, leaving 19 bases between. CDR1 is MNHEY, CDR2 SVGAGI, per germline. CDR3 size: 16 residues. The CDR3, as DNA: TGTGCCAGCAGTCACGGCCGGGGGCTCGGCGCAGATACGCAGTATTTT. It encodes CASSHGRGLGADTQYF.

This clonotype has a count of ten or more. The chain is built from TRBV7-9 and TRBJ1-1; 7 nucleotides match TRBD1. V shed 5 bases, J shed 1 base, and the junction held 4 bases outside the gene matches. CDR3 length: 14 amino acids. Per the germline V gene, CDR1 is SEHNR and CDR2 is FQNEAQ (reference sequence). CDR3 amino acids: CASSEGQQNTEAFF. The CDR3 coding sequence is TGTGCCAGCAGCGAGGGACAGCAGAACACTGAAGCTTTCTTT.

This clonotype was counted a few times. The chain recombines TRBV29-1 with TRBJ2-2; possibly TRBD1 for D (5 bases). The ends were cut back, 3 bases at V and 3 bases at J, with 8 bases in the middle. This CDR3 contains 13 residues. Germline CDR1 reads SQVTM; CDR2 reads ANQGSEA. The CDR3 reads CSVEQGYTGELFF. CDR3 DNA sequence: TGCAGCGTTGAGCAGGGTTACACCGGGGAGCTGTTTTTT.

V and J are TRBV20-1 and TRBJ2-1; 7 nucleotides agree with TRBD2. The CDR3 covers 18 residues. Trimming took 0 bases from V and 4 from J; bases not matched to a gene: 15. Germline V gene lookup returns CDR1 DFQATT and CDR2 SNEGSKA (reference sequence). DNA for the CDR3: TGCAGTGCTAGAGATTTTAAGGCGGGAGAGGTCGTGTACAATGAGCAGTTCTTC. Encoded protein: CSARDFKAGEVVYNEQFF.

The V call is TRBV5-1, the J call TRBJ2-5; 7 bases fit TRBD1. Germline loops: CDR1 SGHRS, CDR2 YFSETQ. The CDR3 extends over 15 amino acids. V was clipped by 4 bases and J by 5 bases; unmatched bases: 11. The CDR3 is CASSPSTGQEETQYF. DNA of the CDR3: TGCGCCAGCAGCCCGTCGACAGGGCAGGAGGAGACCCAGTACTTC.

This clonotype was found many times. This rearrangement joins TRBV7-9 to TRBJ1-6; D not resolved. Between the trimmed V and J ends, which lost 5 bases and 8 bases, there was a span of 10 bases. The germline CDR1 and CDR2 sequences are SEHNR and FQNEAQ (reference sequence). The CDR3 length is 13 residues. The CDR3 region is CASSTRVDSPLHF. As DNA, the CDR3 is TGTGCCAGCAGCACAAGGGTAGATTCACCCCTCCACTTT.

At least ten counts were recorded for this clonotype. The chain recombines TRBV9 with TRBJ2-3; 11 bases line up with TRBD2. The CDR3 is made up of 17 amino acids. J was trimmed by 2 bases and V by 0 bases; bases with no gene match: 5. Germline V gives CDR1 SGDLS, CDR2 YYNGEE. Written as DNA, the CDR3 is TGTGCCAGCAGCGTAGACCTAGCGGGAGGCTTCACAGATACGCAGTATTTT. This encodes CASSVDLAGGFTDTQYF. Full variable domain (missing parts from reference TRBV9 and TRBJ2-3): DSGVTQTPKHLITATGQRVTLRCSPRSGDLSVYWYQQSLDQGLQFLIQYYNGEERAKGNILERFSAQQFPDLHSELNLSSLELGDSALYFCASSVDLAGGFTDTQYFGPGTRLTVL.

V and J are TRBV28 and TRBJ2-5; 11 nucleotides align to TRBD2. The CDR3 is 15 amino acids. V shed 3 bases and J 4 bases; nucleotides not matched to a gene: 4. The germline CDR1 and CDR2 sequences are MDHEN and SYDVKM. In DNA form, the CDR3 reads TGTGCCAGCAGTTTCCCCGGGACTAGCGGAGAGACCCAGTACTTC. This translates into CASSFPGTSGETQYF.

Only a few counts were recorded for this clonotype. The V and J genes are TRBV7-2 and TRBJ2-3; D is possibly TRBD2 (5 bases). V was trimmed by 1 base and J by 1 base, leaving 9 bases between them. Germline V CDR1 and CDR2: SGHTA, FQGNSA. The CDR3 runs 15 residues. The CDR3 reads CASSLGLRGTDTQYF. The CDR3, as DNA: TGTGCCAGCAGCTTAGGTTTGCGGGGCACAGATACGCAGTATTTT.

This clonotype appeared a few times. The chain joins TRBV9 to TRBJ1-2, with TRBD1 as a possible D gene (5 bases). CDR3 length equals 13 residues. CDR1 SGDLS and CDR2 YYNGEE come from the germline V gene. Trimming pared 3 bases from V and 4 bases from J, leaving 10 bases between. CDR3 bases: TGTGCCAGCAGCGGGCGGGGCTCCTATGGCTACACCTTC. Translation gives CASSGRGSYGYTF.

This clonotype was detected ten times or more. V is TRBV13 and J is TRBJ2-1, with 10 bases matching TRBD1. Trimming cost V 1 base and J 7 bases; bases outside gene matches: 4. Germline V lookup: CDR1 PRHDT, CDR2 FYEKMQ (reference sequence). The CDR3 length is 15 residues. CDR3 coding DNA: TGTGCCAGCAGCTTAGAGACAGGGGGCGAAAATGAGCAGTTCTTC. Its protein is CASSLETGGENEQFF.

This clonotype was observed at least ten times. The chain employs TRBV9 and TRBJ2-3; D gene uncertain. The CDR3 has 17 residues. Germline V CDR1 and CDR2: SGDLS, YYNGEE. Trimming took 1 base from V and 4 from J, leaving 19 bases between them. The DNA for the CDR3 is TGTGCCAGCAGCGTAAATATCCAATCGGAACGCGCAGATACGCAGTATTTT. Its translation is CASSVNIQSERADTQYF.

This clonotype was seen at least ten times. This chain links TRBV4-2 with TRBJ2-3; D is uncertain. This CDR3 spans 12 amino acids. V was cut by 0 bases and J by 9 bases, with 7 bases left in between. In germline, CDR1 is LGHNA, CDR2 YNFKEQ. Here the CDR3 reads CASSQDNWTQYF. CDR3 in DNA: TGTGCCAGCAGCCAAGATAATTGGACGCAGTATTTT.

The V call is TRBV4-2, the J call TRBJ2-1, with D perhaps TRBD2 (5 bases). CDR3 length equals 12 residues. Trimming pared 4 bases from V and 8 bases from J, leaving 9 bases between. Per germline, CDR1 LGHNA and CDR2 YNFKEQ. CDR3: CASSRGPDEQFF. The CDR3 bases are TGTGCCAGCAGCCGCGGGCCTGATGAGCAGTTCTTC.

This clonotype has at least ten counts. The chain links TRBV5-1 to TRBJ2-2; no clear D. The germline CDR1 and CDR2 sequences are SGHRS and YFSETQ. Trimming cost V 4 bases and J 6 bases, with 13 bases left between them. CDR3 length: 14 residues. The CDR3 here is CASSPSTVSGELFF. Written as DNA, the CDR3 is TGCGCCAGCAGCCCATCGACCGTTTCCGGGGAGCTGTTTTTT.

This clonotype has a count of ten or more. This rearrangement joins TRBV3-1 to TRBJ2-7; 12 bases fit TRBD2. Germline CDR1 is LGHDT and CDR2 is YNNKEL (reference sequence). The CDR3 covers 16 residues. V was clipped by 3 bases and J by 0 bases; unmatched bases: 3. The CDR3 loop is CASSQLAGGHSYEQYF. The CDR3 DNA reads as TGTGCCAGCAGCCAGCTAGCGGGAGGGCACTCCTACGAGCAGTACTTC.

This clonotype was observed many times. The genes are TRBV12-3 or TRBV12-4 and TRBJ1-6, with 8 nucleotides matching TRBD1. Trimming at V came to 6 bases and at J to 9 bases, leaving 7 bases not matched to a gene. This CDR3 spans 14 amino acids. The CDR3 DNA sequence: TGTGCCAGCAGGCCAGACAGGGGCATTTCACCCCTCCACTTT. Its translation: CASRPDRGISPLHF.

This clonotype has more than one count but fewer than ten. The chain uses TRBV6-4 and TRBJ2-3; TRBD2 matches at 9 bases. The J segment lost 4 bases and the V segment lost 3 bases, leaving 5 bases of the junction unmatched. The CDR3 contains 15 residues. Germline CDR1 is MRHNA and CDR2 is SNTAGT. CDR3 region: CASSESSGRADTQYF. The CDR3 coding sequence is TGTGCCAGCAGTGAAAGTAGCGGGAGAGCAGATACGCAGTATTTT.

This clonotype has a handful of counts. V gene TRBV7-9 combines with J gene TRBJ2-7; 9 bases line up with TRBD1. The V segment lost 10 bases and the J segment 3 bases; nucleotides outside the gene matches: 7. Germline V gene lookup returns CDR1 SEHNR and CDR2 FQNEAQ (reference sequence). The CDR3 has 13 amino acids. In DNA form, the CDR3 reads TGTGCCATCTCGACAGGGGGTATCTACGAGCAGTACTTC. Protein: CAISTGGIYEQYF. Combining the CDR3 with reference TRBV7-9 and TRBJ2-7 gives the whole variable domain DTGVSQNPRHKITKRGQNVTFRCDPISEHNRLYWYRQTLGQGPEFLTYFQNEAQLEKSRLLSDRFSAERPKGSFSTLEIQRTEQGDSAMYLCAISTGGIYEQYFGPGTRLTVT.

The chain couples TRBV27 to TRBJ1-2; D not certain. The CDR3 runs 16 residues. CDR1 MNHEY and CDR2 SMNVEV come from the germline V gene (reference sequence). V was pared by 4 bases and J by 0 bases, with 15 bases between. This chain's CDR3 is CASSSSWQRANYGYTF. The CDR3 DNA is TGTGCCAGCAGTTCCTCCTGGCAGCGAGCTAACTATGGCTACACCTTC.

The sample holds many counts of this clonotype. The rearrangement links TRBV12-3 or TRBV12-4 to TRBJ2-5; D might be TRBD1 or TRBD2, each matching 7 bases. The germline V and J ends were trimmed by 7 bases and 5 bases, with 20 bases remaining between them. CDR3 size: 15 residues. The CDR3, as DNA: TGTGCCAGCACCGATAACAGGGGAGCGGGGGAGACCCAGTACTTC. Amino acids: CASTDNRGAGETQYF.

This clonotype came up a few times. The chain has TRBV5-4 and TRBJ1-2, with 8 bases lining up with TRBD1. The V gene's germline CDR1 is SGHNT and CDR2 YYREEE (reference sequence). This CDR3 region has 15 residues. With V trimmed by 1 base and J by 8 bases, 10 bases remained unmatched. The CDR3 loop reads CASSLSGQGSFGYTF. As DNA, the CDR3 is TGTGCCAGCAGCTTGAGCGGACAGGGTAGCTTCGGCTACACCTTC. The variable domain in full, completed from reference TRBV5-4 and TRBJ1-2, reads ETGVTQSPTHLIKTRGQQVTLRCSSQSGHNTVSWYQQALGQGPQFIFQYYREEENGRGNFPPRFSGLQFPNYSSELNVNALELDDSALYLCASSLSGQGSFGYTFGSGTRLTVV.

There are many counts of this clonotype. V and J are TRBV2 and TRBJ2-1; D not certain. The CDR3 spans 13 residues. Deletions cut 2 bases from V and 12 bases from J, with 14 bases between. The germline V gene encodes CDR1 SNHLY and CDR2 FYNNEI. This CDR3 is CASSESNRGGQFF. CDR3 coding DNA: TGTGCCAGCAGTGAATCCAACAGAGGTGGGCAGTTCTTC. The full variable domain, its missing parts supplied by reference TRBV2 and TRBJ2-1, is EPEVTQTPSHQVTQMGQEVILRCVPISNHLYFYWYRQILGQKVEFLVSFYNNEISEKSEIFDDQFSVERPDGSNFTLKIRSTKLEDSAMYFCASSESNRGGQFFGPGTRLTVL.